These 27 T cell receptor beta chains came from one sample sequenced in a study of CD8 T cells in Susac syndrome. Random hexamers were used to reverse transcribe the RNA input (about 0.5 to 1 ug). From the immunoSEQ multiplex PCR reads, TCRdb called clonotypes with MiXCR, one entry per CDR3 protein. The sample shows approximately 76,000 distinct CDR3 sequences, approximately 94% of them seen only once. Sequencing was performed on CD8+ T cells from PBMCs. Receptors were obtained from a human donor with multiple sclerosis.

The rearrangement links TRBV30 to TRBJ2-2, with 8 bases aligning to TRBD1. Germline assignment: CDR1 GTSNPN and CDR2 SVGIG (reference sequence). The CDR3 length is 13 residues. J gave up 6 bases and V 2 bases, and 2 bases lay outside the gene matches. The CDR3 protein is CAWSWTGSGELFF. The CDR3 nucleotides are TGTGCCTGGAGTTGGACAGGGTCCGGGGAGCTGTTTTTT.

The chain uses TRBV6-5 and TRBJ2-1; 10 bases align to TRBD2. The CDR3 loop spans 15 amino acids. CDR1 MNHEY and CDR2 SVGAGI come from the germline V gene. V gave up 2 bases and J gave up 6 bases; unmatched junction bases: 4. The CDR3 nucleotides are TGTGCCAGCAGTTACACTAGCGGGATCCGCAATGAGCAGTTCTTC. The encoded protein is CASSYTSGIRNEQFF.

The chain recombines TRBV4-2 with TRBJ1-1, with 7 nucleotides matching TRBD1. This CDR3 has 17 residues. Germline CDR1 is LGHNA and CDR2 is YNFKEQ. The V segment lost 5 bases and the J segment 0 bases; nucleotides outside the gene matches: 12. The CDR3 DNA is TGTGCCAGCAGCAAGACAGGGTTGGGGTTTGTGAACACTGAAGCTTTCTTT. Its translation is CASSKTGLGFVNTEAFF.

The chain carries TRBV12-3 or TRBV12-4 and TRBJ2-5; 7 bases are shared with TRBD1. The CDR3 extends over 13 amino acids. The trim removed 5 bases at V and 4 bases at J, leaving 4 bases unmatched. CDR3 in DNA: TGTGCCAGCAGTAGACAGGGTCCAGAGACCCAGTACTTC. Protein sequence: CASSRQGPETQYF.

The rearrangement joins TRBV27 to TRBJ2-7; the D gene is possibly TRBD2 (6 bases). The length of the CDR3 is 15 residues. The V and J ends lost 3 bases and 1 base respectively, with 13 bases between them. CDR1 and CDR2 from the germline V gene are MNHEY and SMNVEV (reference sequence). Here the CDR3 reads CASSFRGGNSYEQYF. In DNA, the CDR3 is TGTGCCAGCAGTTTTAGGGGCGGGAATTCCTACGAGCAGTACTTC.

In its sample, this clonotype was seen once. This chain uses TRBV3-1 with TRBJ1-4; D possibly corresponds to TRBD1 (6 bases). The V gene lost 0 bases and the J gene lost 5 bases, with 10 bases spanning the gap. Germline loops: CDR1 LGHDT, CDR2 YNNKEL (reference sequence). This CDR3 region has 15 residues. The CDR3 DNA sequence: TGTGCCAGCAGCCAAGAACAGGGTCCAAATGAAAAACTGTTTTTT. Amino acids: CASSQEQGPNEKLFF.

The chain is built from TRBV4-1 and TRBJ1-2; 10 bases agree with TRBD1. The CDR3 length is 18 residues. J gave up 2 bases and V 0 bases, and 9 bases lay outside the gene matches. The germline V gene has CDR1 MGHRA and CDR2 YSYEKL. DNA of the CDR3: TGCGCCAGCAGCCAAGATGGGGACAGGGGAGGAATGAACTATGGCTACACCTTC. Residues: CASSQDGDRGGMNYGYTF.

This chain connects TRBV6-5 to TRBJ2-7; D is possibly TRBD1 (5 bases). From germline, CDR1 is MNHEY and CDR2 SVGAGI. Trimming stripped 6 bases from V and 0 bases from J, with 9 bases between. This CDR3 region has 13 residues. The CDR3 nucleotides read TGTGCCAGCAGCCACAGGAACTCCTACGAGCAGTACTTC. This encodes CASSHRNSYEQYF.

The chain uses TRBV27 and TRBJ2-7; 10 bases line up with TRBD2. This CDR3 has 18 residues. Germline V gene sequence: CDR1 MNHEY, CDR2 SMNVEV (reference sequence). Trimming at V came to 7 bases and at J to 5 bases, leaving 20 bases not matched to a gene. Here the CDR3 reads CASTYRGTSEYPVHEQYF. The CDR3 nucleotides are TGTGCCAGCACTTATCGGGGGACTAGCGAGTACCCAGTCCACGAGCAGTACTTC.

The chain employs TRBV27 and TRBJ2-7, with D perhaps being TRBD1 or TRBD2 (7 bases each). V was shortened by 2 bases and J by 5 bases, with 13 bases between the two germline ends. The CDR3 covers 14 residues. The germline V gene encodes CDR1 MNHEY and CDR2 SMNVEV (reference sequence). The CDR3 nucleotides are TGTGCCAGCAGTTTAGCAGGGGGGGACCACGAGCAGTACTTC. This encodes CASSLAGGDHEQYF.

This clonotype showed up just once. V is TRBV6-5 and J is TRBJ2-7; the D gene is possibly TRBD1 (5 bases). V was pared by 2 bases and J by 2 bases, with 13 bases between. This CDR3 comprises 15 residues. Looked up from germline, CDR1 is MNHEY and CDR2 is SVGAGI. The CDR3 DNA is TGTGCCAGCAGTTACGGGCAGGGTGGTGCCTACGAGCAGTACTTC. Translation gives CASSYGQGGAYEQYF.

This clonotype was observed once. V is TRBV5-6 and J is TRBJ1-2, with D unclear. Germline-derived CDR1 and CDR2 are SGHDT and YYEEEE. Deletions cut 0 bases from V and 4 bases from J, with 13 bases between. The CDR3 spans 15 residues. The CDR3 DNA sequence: TGTGCCAGCAGCTTGGGTACGGGGAGTATCTATGGCTACACCTTC. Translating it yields CASSLGTGSIYGYTF. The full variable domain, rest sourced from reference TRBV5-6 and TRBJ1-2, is DAGVTQSPTHLIKTRGQQVTLRCSPKSGHDTVSWYQQALGQGPQFIFQYYEEEERQRGNFPDRFSGHQFPNYSSELNVNALLLGDSALYLCASSLGTGSIYGYTFGSGTRLTVV.

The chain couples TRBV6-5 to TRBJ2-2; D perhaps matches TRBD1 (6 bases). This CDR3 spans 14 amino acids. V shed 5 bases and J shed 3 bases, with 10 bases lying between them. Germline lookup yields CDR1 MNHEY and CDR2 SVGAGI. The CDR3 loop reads CASSPTGYTGELFF. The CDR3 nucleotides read TGTGCCAGCAGTCCCACAGGGTACACCGGGGAGCTGTTTTTT.

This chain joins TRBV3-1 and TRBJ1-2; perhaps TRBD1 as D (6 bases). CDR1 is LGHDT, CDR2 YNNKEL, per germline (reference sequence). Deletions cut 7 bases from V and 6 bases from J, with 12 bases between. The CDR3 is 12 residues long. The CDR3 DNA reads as TGTGCCAGCAATGGGGGCCCCCATGGCTACACCTTC. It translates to CASNGGPHGYTF. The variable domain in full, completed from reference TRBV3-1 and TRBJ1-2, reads DTAVSQTPKYLVTQMGNDKSIKCEQNLGHDTMYWYKQDSKKFLKIMFSYNNKELIINETVPNRFSPKSPDKAHLNLHINSLELGDSAVYFCASNGGPHGYTFGSGTRLTVV.

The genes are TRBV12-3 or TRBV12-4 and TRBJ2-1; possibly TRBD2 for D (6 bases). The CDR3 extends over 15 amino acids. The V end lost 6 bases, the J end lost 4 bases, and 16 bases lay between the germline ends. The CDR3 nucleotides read TGTGCCAGCAGCACGACTAGAATTCGGTACAATGAGCAGTTCTTC. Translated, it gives CASSTTRIRYNEQFF.

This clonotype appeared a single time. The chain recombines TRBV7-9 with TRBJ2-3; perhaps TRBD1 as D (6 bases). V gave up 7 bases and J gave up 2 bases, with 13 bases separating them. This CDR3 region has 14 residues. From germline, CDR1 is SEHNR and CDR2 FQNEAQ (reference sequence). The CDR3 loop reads CASIHRANTDTQYF. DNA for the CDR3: TGTGCCAGCATCCACAGGGCCAACACAGATACGCAGTATTTT.

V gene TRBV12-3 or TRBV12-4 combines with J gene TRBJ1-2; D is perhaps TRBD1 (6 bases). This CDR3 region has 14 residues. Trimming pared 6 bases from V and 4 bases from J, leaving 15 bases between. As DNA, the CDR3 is TGTGCCAGCAGCCCCGGACAGCCAGTCTATGGCTACACCTTC. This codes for CASSPGQPVYGYTF.

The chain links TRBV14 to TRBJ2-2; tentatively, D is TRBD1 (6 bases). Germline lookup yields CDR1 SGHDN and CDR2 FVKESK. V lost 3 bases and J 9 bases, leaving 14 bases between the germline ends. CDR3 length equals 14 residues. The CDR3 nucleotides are TGTGCCAGCAGCCACTGGACAGATCACCGGGAGCTGTTTTTT. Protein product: CASSHWTDHRELFF.

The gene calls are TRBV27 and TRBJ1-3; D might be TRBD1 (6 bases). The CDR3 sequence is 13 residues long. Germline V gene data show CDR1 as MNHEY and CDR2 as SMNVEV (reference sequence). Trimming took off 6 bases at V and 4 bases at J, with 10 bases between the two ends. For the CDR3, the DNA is TGTGCCAGCAGGCGAACAGGGGGAAACACCATATATTTT. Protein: CASRRTGGNTIYF.

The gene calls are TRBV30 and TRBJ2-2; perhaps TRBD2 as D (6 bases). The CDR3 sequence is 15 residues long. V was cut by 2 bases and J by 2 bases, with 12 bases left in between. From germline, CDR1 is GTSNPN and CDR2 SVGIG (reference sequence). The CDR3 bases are TGTGCCTGGAGTCATAGTAGCGGTAACACCGGGGAGCTGTTTTTT. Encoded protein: CAWSHSSGNTGELFF.

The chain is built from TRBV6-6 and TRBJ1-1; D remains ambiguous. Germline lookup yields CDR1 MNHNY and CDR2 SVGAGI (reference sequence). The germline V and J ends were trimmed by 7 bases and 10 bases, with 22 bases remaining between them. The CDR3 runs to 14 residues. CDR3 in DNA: TGTGCCAGCACCCCCGGAGTCACTCCAATGGGAGCTTTCTTT. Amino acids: CASTPGVTPMGAFF.

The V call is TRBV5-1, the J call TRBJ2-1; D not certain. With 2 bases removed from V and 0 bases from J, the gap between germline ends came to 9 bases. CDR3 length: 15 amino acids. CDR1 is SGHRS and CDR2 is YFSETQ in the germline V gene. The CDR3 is CASSFMRSSYNEQFF. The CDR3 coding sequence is TGCGCCAGCAGCTTCATGCGGAGCTCCTACAATGAGCAGTTCTTC.

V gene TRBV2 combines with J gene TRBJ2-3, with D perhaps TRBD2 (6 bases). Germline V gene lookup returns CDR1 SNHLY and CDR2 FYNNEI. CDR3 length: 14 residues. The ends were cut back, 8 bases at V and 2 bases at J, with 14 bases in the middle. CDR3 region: CASLWEADTDTQYF. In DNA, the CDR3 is TGTGCCAGCCTCTGGGAGGCGGACACAGATACGCAGTATTTT.

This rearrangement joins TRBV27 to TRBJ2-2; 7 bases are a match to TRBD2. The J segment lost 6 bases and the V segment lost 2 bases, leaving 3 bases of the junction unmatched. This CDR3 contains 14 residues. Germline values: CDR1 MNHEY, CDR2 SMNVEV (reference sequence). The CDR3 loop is CASSLLSGAGELFF. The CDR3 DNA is TGTGCCAGCAGTTTACTCAGCGGGGCCGGGGAGCTGTTTTTT.

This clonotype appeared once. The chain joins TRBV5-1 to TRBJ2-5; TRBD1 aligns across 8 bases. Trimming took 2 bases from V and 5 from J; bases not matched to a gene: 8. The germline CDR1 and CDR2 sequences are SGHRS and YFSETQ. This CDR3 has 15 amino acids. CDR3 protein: CASSLEARQGETQYF. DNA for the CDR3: TGCGCCAGCAGCTTAGAGGCGCGACAGGGGGAGACCCAGTACTTC.

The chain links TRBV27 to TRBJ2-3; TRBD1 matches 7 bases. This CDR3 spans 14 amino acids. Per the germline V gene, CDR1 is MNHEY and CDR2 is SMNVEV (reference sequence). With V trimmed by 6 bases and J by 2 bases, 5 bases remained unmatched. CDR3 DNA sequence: TGTGCCAGCAGGGACAGGCCCTACACAGATACGCAGTATTTT. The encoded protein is CASRDRPYTDTQYF.

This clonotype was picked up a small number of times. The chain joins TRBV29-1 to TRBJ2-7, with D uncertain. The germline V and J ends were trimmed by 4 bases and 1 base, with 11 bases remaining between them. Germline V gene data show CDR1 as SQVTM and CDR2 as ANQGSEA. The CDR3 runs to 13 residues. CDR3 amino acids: CSVGRSLSYEQYF. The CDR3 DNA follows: TGCAGCGTTGGAAGATCCTTATCCTACGAGCAGTACTTC.